The rows below give T cell receptor beta chains drawn from one sample of a study of PD-L1 blockade in urothelial cancer. The repertoire was sequenced with immunoSEQ multiplex PCR; TCRdb's copy has only in-frame clones and lacks some. The data show tens of thousands of clones, around 90% seen once. The sample was PBMCs, taken around atezolizumab (anti-PD-L1) treatment. The receptors derive from a man aged 55 to 70 with urothelial cancer. Both conserved end residues are part of each CDR3. D genes are given only for firm matches. Where a row states a size, it is once, few, many or the class of an expanded clone; other rows omit it.

D: -; size: -; V: TRBV7-2; length: 16; J: TRBJ1-4; DNA: TGTGCCAGCAGCTATCCACCCAGGGCCCGTTGTAAAAAACTGTTTTTT; CDR3: CASSYPPRARCKKLFF
D: TRBD2; size: -; V: TRBV10-1; length: 14; J: TRBJ2-1; DNA: TGCGCCAGCAGTGAGTTAGCGGGAATTGGAGAGCAGTTCTTC; CDR3: CASSELAGIGEQFF
D: -; size: few; V: TRBV2; length: 14; J: TRBJ2-1; DNA: TGTGCCAGCAGTCTATCGAGCAGGGGCAATGAGCAGTTCTTC; CDR3: CASSLSSRGNEQFF
D: TRBD1; size: -; V: TRBV30; length: 13; J: TRBJ2-7; DNA: TGTGCCTGGAGTGTAAGGGGGCCCTACGAGCAGTACTTC; CDR3: CAWSVRGPYEQYF
D: -; size: -; V: TRBV9; length: 14; J: TRBJ1-2; DNA: TGTGCCAGCAGCTCCGGCCAGGCTGACAGAGGCTACACCTTC; CDR3: CASSSGQADRGYTF
D: -; size: -; V: TRBV5-4; length: 14; J: TRBJ1-2; DNA: TGTGCCAGCAGCTTGGGGGGCTCGTACTATGGCTACACCTTC; CDR3: CASSLGGSYYGYTF
D: -; size: -; V: TRBV4-3; length: 15; J: TRBJ1-1; DNA: TGCGCCAGCAGCCAAGACAACTACCCGAACACTGAAGCTTTCTTT; CDR3: CASSQDNYPNTEAFF
D: -; size: -; V: TRBV6-5; length: 12; J: TRBJ2-7; DNA: TGTGCCAGCAGTTACCCCGGGGACGAGCAGTACTTC; CDR3: CASSYPGDEQYF
D: -; size: -; V: TRBV29-1; length: 10; J: TRBJ1-2; DNA: TGCAGCGTTGGGGAGTATGGCTACACCTTC; CDR3: CSVGEYGYTF
D: -; size: -; V: TRBV19; length: 14; J: TRBJ2-4; DNA: TGTGCCAGTAGTATAGATCGTCCAGGGAACATTCAGTACTTC; CDR3: CASSIDRPGNIQYF
D: -; size: -; V: TRBV14; length: 18; J: TRBJ1-4; DNA: TGTGCCAGCAGCCAAGAGATCTCCTTTGGGCCAACTAATGAAAAACTGTTTTTT; CDR3: CASSQEISFGPTNEKLFF
D: TRBD1; size: -; V: TRBV5-1; length: 14; J: TRBJ2-3; DNA: TGCGCCAGCAGCCGAGACAGGGGCACAGATACGCAGTATTTT; CDR3: CASSRDRGTDTQYF
D: TRBD2; size: -; V: TRBV18; length: 16; J: TRBJ2-5; DNA: TGTGCCAGCTCACGGGAAGCGGGAGCGGACCAAGAGACCCAGTACTTC; CDR3: CASSREAGADQETQYF
D: TRBD1; size: -; V: TRBV19; length: 14; J: TRBJ2-7; DNA: TGTGCCAGTAGTCCCGGGACAGGGACCTACGAGCAGTACTTC; CDR3: CASSPGTGTYEQYF
D: -; size: -; V: TRBV27; length: 14; J: TRBJ1-2; DNA: TGTGCCAGCAGTCCCGACTACCTCGGGGATGGCTACACCTTC; CDR3: CASSPDYLGDGYTF
D: TRBD1; size: -; V: TRBV5-1; length: 13; J: TRBJ1-1; DNA: TGCGCCAGCAGCCCCAACAGGGGAACTGAAGCTTTCTTT; CDR3: CASSPNRGTEAFF
D: TRBD2; size: once; V: TRBV7-3; length: 17; J: TRBJ2-5; DNA: TGTGCCAGCAGCCCAGGACTAGCGGGGGGGGTATCAGAGACCCAGTACTTC; CDR3: CASSPGLAGGVSETQYF
D: TRBD1; size: -; V: TRBV27; length: 15; J: TRBJ1-6; DNA: TGTGCCAGCAGTTTAGAGACAGGGTTAGGTTCACCCCTCCACTTT; CDR3: CASSLETGLGSPLHF
D: -; size: -; V: TRBV20-1; length: 11; J: TRBJ2-7; DNA: TGCAGTGCTAGAGACTTGTACGAGCAGTACTTC; CDR3: CSARDLYEQYF
D: -; size: -; V: TRBV6-6; length: 13; J: TRBJ1-1; DNA: TGTGCCAGCAGCCCCCCACAGGGCACTGAAGCTTTCTTT; CDR3: CASSPPQGTEAFF
D: TRBD2; size: -; V: TRBV7-9; length: 18; J: TRBJ2-3; DNA: TGTGCCAGCAGCTTTCAGAGCGGGGGCTCTCTACTCACAGATACGCAGTATTTT; CDR3: CASSFQSGGSLLTDTQYF
D: -; size: once; V: TRBV28; length: 14; J: TRBJ1-1; DNA: TGTGCCACCATCAAAGCAGGATACAACACTGAAGCTTTCTTT; CDR3: CATIKAGYNTEAFF
D: TRBD2; size: -; V: TRBV28; length: 16; J: TRBJ2-2; DNA: TGTGCCAGCACCCTATGGGAGGGGCCGAACACCGGGGAGCTGTTTTTT; CDR3: CASTLWEGPNTGELFF
D: TRBD2; size: -; V: TRBV27; length: 18; J: TRBJ2-1; DNA: TGTGCCAGCAGTCCTCGTCCCCTAGCGGGAGGGCCCGGTAATGAGCAGTTCTTC; CDR3: CASSPRPLAGGPGNEQFF
D: TRBD2; size: -; V: TRBV6-4; length: 17; J: TRBJ2-1; DNA: TGTGCCAGCAGTGACGCCCATGGGCGGGGGGGCCGGAATGAGCAGTTCTTC; CDR3: CASSDAHGRGGRNEQFF
D: -; size: -; V: TRBV6-5; length: 15; J: TRBJ1-1; DNA: TGTGCCAGCAGTTACTCTCCAGGGATGAACACTGAAGCTTTCTTT; CDR3: CASSYSPGMNTEAFF
D: -; size: -; V: TRBV13; length: 13; J: TRBJ1-1; DNA: TGTGCCAGCAGCCTACGCCTGAACACTGAAGCTTTCTTT; CDR3: CASSLRLNTEAFF
D: TRBD2; size: -; V: TRBV11-3; length: 17; J: TRBJ2-1; DNA: TGTGCCAGCAGCGAAGGGACTAGCGGGAGGATGAACAATGAGCAGTTCTTC; CDR3: CASSEGTSGRMNNEQFF
D: TRBD2; size: -; V: TRBV5-6; length: 16; J: TRBJ2-7; DNA: TGTGCCAGCAGCTTGGCTCCGGGACTAAGCTCCTACGAGCAGTACTTC; CDR3: CASSLAPGLSSYEQYF
D: -; size: -; V: TRBV9; length: 15; J: TRBJ2-3; DNA: TGTGCCAGCAGCCAGGGACACGGGAACACAGATACGCAGTATTTT; CDR3: CASSQGHGNTDTQYF
D: TRBD2; size: -; V: TRBV7-9; length: 19; J: TRBJ2-7; DNA: TGTGCCAGCAGCTTATCTCGGGTACGTCAGCGGGGGACCTCCTACGAGCAGTACTTC; CDR3: CASSLSRVRQRGTSYEQYF
D: -; size: -; V: TRBV1; length: 22; J: TRBJ2-1; DNA: TGCACCAGCAGCCAAAAAACCCCCGGGACTAGCGGGGCCCCTGGTCGCCACAATGAGCAGTTCTTC; CDR3: CTSSQKTPGTSGAPGRHNEQFF
D: -; size: -; V: TRBV11-2; length: 15; J: TRBJ2-1; DNA: TGTGCCAGCAGCTTAGGCCCGTCACTGGACAATGAGCAGTTCTTC; CDR3: CASSLGPSLDNEQFF
D: -; size: -; V: TRBV2; length: 13; J: TRBJ1-2; DNA: TGTGCCAGCAGCGGTACAGTTAACTATGGCTACACCTTC; CDR3: CASSGTVNYGYTF
D: TRBD1; size: few; V: TRBV6-5; length: 13; J: TRBJ2-7; DNA: TGTGCCAGCAGGATGGACAGGGGCTCCGAGCAGTACTTC; CDR3: CASRMDRGSEQYF
D: -; size: -; V: TRBV5-4; length: 12; J: TRBJ2-7; DNA: TGTGCCAGCAGCTGGGGAGAATACGAGCAGTACTTC; CDR3: CASSWGEYEQYF
D: TRBD2; size: -; V: TRBV9; length: 14; J: TRBJ2-7; DNA: TGTGCCAGCAGCGGAGCGGGAGGCGCTAACGAGCAGTACTTC; CDR3: CASSGAGGANEQYF
D: -; size: -; V: TRBV5-4; length: 12; J: TRBJ1-1; DNA: TGTGCCAGCAGCTCTGTTCGGGATGAAGCTTTCTTT; CDR3: CASSSVRDEAFF
D: TRBD1; size: -; V: TRBV2; length: 14; J: TRBJ1-1; DNA: TGTGCCAGCAGTCCGGACAGGCTGAACACTGAAGCTTTCTTT; CDR3: CASSPDRLNTEAFF
D: TRBD2; size: -; V: TRBV4-2; length: 15; J: TRBJ2-7; DNA: TGTGCCAGCAGCCAAGATCGTCTAGCGGGGGGGCATCCGTACTTC; CDR3: CASSQDRLAGGHPYF
D: TRBD1; size: -; V: TRBV6-5; length: 13; J: TRBJ1-2; DNA: TGTGCCAGCAGTAGAGGGACAGGGGAAGGCTACACCTTC; CDR3: CASSRGTGEGYTF
D: TRBD2; size: -; V: TRBV19; length: 15; J: TRBJ2-7; DNA: TGTGCCAGTAGTCAAGGACTAGCGGGAGATGGCGAGCAGTACTTC; CDR3: CASSQGLAGDGEQYF
D: TRBD1; size: -; V: TRBV27; length: 15; J: TRBJ2-3; DNA: TGTGCCAGCAGCCCGGGACAGTTTAGCACAGATACGCAGTATTTT; CDR3: CASSPGQFSTDTQYF
D: TRBD1; size: -; V: TRBV28; length: 16; J: TRBJ2-4; DNA: TGTGCCAGCAGTTTTAAGACAGGGGTAGCCAAAAACATTCAGTACTTC; CDR3: CASSFKTGVAKNIQYF
D: -; size: -; V: TRBV4-3; length: 20; J: TRBJ2-6; DNA: TGCGCCAGCAGCCAAGCCGGTGAGGGGGGGCACTGGCTCGGGGCCAACGTCCTGACTTTC; CDR3: CASSQAGEGGHWLGANVLTF
D: -; size: few; V: TRBV21-1; length: 20; J: TRBJ1-2; DNA: TGTGCCAGCAGCAAAGTTTCGGTCCGGGACAGGGGGCGCGGTATCTATGGCTACACCTTC; CDR3: CASSKVSVRDRGRGIYGYTF
D: TRBD1; size: -; V: TRBV7-2; length: 15; J: TRBJ2-7; DNA: TGTGCCAGCAGCTTTTCCGGGACAGGGGTACGCGAGCAGTACTTC; CDR3: CASSFSGTGVREQYF
D: -; size: -; V: TRBV2; length: 14; J: TRBJ2-2; DNA: TGTGCCAGCAGTGAAGGATCCCCCACTGGGGAGCTGTTTTTT; CDR3: CASSEGSPTGELFF
D: TRBD2; size: -; V: TRBV7-2; length: 19; J: TRBJ2-7; DNA: TGTGCCAGCAGCTTAAAACGCACGGGGCTAGCGGGGGACTCCTACGAGCAGTACTTC; CDR3: CASSLKRTGLAGDSYEQYF
D: -; size: -; V: TRBV2; length: 14; J: TRBJ2-2; DNA: TGTGCCAGCAATTTCGCGGGGAACACCGGGGAGCTGTTTTTT; CDR3: CASNFAGNTGELFF
D: -; size: -; V: TRBV7-2; length: 15; J: TRBJ2-5; DNA: TGTGCCAGCAGCTTAATTTTGGGCGGGCCGGGGACCCAGTACTTC; CDR3: CASSLILGGPGTQYF
D: -; size: -; V: TRBV5-8; length: 14; J: TRBJ2-7; DNA: TGTGCCAGCAGCTCGACCGGGACTTCTCACGAGCAGTACTTC; CDR3: CASSSTGTSHEQYF